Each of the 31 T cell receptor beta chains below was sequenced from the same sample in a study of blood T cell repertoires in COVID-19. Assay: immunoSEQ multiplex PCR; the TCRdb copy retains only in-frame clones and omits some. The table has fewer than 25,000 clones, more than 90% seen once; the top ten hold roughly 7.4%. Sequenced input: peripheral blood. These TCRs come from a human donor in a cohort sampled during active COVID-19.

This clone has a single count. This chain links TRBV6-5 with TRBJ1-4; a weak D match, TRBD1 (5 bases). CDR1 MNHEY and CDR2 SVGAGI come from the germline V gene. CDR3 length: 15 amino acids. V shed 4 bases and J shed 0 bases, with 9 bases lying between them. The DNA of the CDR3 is TGTGCCAGCAGTTGGGGGGGGGCAACTAATGAAAAACTGTTTTTT. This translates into CASSWGGATNEKLFF.

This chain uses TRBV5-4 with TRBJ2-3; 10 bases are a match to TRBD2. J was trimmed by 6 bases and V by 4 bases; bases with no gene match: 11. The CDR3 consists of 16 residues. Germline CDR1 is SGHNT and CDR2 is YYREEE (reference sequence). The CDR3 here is CASSALGSGRADTQYF. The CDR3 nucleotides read TGTGCCAGCAGCGCCCTAGGGAGCGGGAGGGCCGATACGCAGTATTTT.

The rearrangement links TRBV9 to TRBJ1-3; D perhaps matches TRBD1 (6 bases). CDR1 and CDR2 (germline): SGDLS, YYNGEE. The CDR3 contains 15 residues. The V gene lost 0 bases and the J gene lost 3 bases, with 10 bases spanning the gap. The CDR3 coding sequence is TGTGCCAGCAGCGTAGATGGACAGCGTGGAAACACCATATATTTT. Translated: CASSVDGQRGNTIYF.

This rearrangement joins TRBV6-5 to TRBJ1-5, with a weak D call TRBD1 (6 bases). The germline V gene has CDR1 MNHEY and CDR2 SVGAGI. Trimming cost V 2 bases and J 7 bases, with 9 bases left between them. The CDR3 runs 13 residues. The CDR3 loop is CASSYGQGQPQHF. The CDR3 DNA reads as TGTGCCAGCAGTTACGGGCAGGGGCAGCCCCAGCATTTT.

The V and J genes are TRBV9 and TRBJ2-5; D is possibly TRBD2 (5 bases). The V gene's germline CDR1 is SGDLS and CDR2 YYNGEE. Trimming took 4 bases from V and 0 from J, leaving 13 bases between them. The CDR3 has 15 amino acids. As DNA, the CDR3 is TGTGCCAGCAGCCCCGGGGTGAGGGACCAAGAGACCCAGTACTTC. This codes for CASSPGVRDQETQYF.

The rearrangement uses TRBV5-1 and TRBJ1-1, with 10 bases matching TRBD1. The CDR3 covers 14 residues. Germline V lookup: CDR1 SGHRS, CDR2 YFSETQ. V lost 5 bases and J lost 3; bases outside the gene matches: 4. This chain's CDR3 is CASRGQGLDTEAFF. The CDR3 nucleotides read TGCGCCAGCAGGGGACAGGGGTTGGACACTGAAGCTTTCTTT. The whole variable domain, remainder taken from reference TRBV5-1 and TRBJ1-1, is KAGVTQTPRYLIKTRGQQVTLSCSPISGHRSVSWYQQTPGQGLQFLFEYFSETQRNKGNFPGRFSGRQFSNSRSEMNVSTLELGDSALYLCASRGQGLDTEAFFGQGTRLTVV.

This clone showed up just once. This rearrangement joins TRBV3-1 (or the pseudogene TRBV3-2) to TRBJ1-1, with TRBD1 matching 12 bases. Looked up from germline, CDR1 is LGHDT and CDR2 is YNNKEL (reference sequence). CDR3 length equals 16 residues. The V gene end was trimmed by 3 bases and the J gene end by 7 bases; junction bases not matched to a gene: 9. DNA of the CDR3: TGTGCCAGCAGCCAGTCGCCGGGACAGGGGGCTTTTGAAGCTTTCTTT. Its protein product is CASSQSPGQGAFEAFF.

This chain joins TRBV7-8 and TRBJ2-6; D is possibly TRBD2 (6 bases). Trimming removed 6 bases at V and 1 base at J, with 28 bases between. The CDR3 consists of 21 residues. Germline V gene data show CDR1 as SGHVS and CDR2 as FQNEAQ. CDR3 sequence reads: CASSGRQGRTRINSGANVLTF. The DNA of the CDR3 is TGTGCCAGCAGTGGGAGGCAGGGACGGACCAGAATAAATTCTGGGGCCAACGTCCTGACTTTC.

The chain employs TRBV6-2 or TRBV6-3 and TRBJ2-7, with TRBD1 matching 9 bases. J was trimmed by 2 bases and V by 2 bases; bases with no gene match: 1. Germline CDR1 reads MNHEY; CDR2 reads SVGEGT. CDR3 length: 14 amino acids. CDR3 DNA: TGTGCCAGCAGTTACAGACAGGGGGCCTACGAGCAGTACTTC. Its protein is CASSYRQGAYEQYF.

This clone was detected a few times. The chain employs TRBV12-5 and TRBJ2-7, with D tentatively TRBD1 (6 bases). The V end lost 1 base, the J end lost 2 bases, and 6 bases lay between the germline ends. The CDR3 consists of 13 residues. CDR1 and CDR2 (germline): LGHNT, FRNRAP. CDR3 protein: CASGLGQAYEQYF. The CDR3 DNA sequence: TGTGCTAGTGGTTTGGGACAGGCCTACGAGCAGTACTTC.

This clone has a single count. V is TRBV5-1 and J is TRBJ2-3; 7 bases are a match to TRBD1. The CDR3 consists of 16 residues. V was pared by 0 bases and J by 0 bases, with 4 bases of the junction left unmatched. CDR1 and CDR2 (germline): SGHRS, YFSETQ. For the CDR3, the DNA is TGCGCCAGCAGCTTGGACGGGACAGCTAGCACAGATACGCAGTATTTT. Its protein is CASSLDGTASTDTQYF. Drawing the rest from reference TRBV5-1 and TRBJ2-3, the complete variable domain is KAGVTQTPRYLIKTRGQQVTLSCSPISGHRSVSWYQQTPGQGLQFLFEYFSETQRNKGNFPGRFSGRQFSNSRSEMNVSTLELGDSALYLCASSLDGTASTDTQYFGPGTRLTVL.

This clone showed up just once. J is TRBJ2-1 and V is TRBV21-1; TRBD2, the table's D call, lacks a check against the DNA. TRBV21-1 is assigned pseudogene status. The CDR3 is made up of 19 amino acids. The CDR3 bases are TGTGCCAGCGGCTCTAAGGGACTAGCACTCCCCATTTCGTATAATGAGCAGTTCTTC. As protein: CASGSKGLALPISYNEQFF.

DNA for the CDR3: TGTGCCAGTAGAGGAGGAGGACAGGGGACCTACGAGCAGTACTTC. Translating it yields CASRGGGQGTYEQYF. The chain carries TRBV19 and TRBJ2-7, with 9 bases that match TRBD1. The CDR3 runs 15 residues. Trimming cost V 6 bases and J 2 bases; bases outside gene matches: 8. CDR1 and CDR2 (germline): LNHDA, SQIVND (reference sequence).

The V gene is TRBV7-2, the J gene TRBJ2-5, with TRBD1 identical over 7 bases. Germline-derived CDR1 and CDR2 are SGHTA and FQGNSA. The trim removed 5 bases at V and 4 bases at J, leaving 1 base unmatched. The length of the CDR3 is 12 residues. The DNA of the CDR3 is TGTGCCAGCAGCCGGACAGGAGAGACCCAGTACTTC. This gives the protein CASSRTGETQYF.

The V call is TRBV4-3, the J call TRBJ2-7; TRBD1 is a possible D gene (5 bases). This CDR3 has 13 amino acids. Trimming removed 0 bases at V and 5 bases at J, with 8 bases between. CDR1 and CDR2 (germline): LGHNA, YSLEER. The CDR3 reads CASSQDRAHEQYF. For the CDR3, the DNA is TGCGCCAGCAGCCAAGACAGGGCCCACGAGCAGTACTTC.

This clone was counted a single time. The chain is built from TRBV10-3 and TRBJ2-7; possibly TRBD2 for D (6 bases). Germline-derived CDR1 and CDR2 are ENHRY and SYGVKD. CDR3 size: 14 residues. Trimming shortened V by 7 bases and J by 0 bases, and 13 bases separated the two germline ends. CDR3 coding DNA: TGTGCCATCACCCCGGGACTCAGCTCCTACGAGCAGTACTTC. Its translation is CAITPGLSSYEQYF.

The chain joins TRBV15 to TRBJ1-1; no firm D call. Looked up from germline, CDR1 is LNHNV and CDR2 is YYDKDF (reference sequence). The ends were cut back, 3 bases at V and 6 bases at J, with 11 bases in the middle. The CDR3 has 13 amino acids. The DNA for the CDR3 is TGTGCCACCAGCAGCTCCTCGAGCCCTGAAGCTTTCTTT. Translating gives CATSSSSSPEAFF.

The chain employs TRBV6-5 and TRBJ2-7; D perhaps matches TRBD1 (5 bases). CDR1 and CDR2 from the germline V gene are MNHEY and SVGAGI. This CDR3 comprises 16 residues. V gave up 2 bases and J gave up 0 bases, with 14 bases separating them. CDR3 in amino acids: CASSYGNQGSSYEQYF. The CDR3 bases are TGTGCCAGCAGTTACGGGAATCAGGGTAGCTCCTACGAGCAGTACTTC.

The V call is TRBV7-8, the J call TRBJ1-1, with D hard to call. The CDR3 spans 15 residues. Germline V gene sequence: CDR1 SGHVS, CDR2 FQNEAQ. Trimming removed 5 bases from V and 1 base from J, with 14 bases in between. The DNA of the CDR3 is TGTGCCAGCAGCGGTAAGCTTGGTCAGAACACTGAAGCTTTCTTT. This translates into CASSGKLGQNTEAFF.

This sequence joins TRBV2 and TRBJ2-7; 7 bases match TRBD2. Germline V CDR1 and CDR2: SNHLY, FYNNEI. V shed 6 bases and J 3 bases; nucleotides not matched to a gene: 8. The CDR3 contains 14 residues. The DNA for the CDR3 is TGTGCCAGCAGACGGACTAGAACCGACTACGAGCAGTACTTC. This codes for CASRRTRTDYEQYF.

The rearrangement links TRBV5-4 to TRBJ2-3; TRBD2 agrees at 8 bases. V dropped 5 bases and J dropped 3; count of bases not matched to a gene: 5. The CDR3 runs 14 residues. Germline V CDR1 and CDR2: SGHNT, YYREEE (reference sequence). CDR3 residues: CASRGPGGTDTQYF. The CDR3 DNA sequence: TGTGCCAGCAGGGGGCCGGGGGGGACAGATACGCAGTATTTT.

CDR3 in amino acids: CASSADRVGGYTF. In DNA, the CDR3 is TGTGCCAGCAGTGCTGACAGGGTAGGTGGCTACACCTTC. The gene calls are TRBV28 and TRBJ1-2; 7 bases are shared with TRBD1. V gave up 5 bases and J gave up 7 bases; unmatched junction bases: 7. The CDR3 is made up of 13 amino acids. Germline V lookup: CDR1 MDHEN, CDR2 SYDVKM.

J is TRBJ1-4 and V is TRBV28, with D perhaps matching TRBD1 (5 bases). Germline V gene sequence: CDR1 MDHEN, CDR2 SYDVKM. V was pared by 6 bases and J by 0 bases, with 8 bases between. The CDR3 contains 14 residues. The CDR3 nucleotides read TGTGCCAGCAGAGGACATACAACTAATGAAAAACTGTTTTTT. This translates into CASRGHTTNEKLFF.

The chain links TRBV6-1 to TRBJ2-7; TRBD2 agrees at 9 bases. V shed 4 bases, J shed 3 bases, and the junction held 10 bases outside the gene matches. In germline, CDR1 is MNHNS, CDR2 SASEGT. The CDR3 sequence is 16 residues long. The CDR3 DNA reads TGTGCCAGCAGTGCCTTGGGACTAGCTCAGGGCTACGAGCAGTACTTC. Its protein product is CASSALGLAQGYEQYF.

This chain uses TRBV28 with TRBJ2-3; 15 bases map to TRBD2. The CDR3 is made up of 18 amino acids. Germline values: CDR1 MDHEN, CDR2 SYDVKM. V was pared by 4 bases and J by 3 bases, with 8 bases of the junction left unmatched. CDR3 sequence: CASSSGLAGGWHTDTQYF. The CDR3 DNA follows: TGTGCCAGCAGTTCAGGACTAGCGGGGGGGTGGCATACAGATACGCAGTATTTT.

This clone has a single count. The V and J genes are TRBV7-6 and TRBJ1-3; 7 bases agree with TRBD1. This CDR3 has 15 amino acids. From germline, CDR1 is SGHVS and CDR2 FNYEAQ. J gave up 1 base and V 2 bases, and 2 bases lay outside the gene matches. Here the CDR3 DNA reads TGTGCCAGCAGCTTATCGACAGGGTCTGGAAACACCATATATTTT. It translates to CASSLSTGSGNTIYF.

CDR3 DNA: TGTCGCGGGGCCTCCTACAATGAGCAGTTCTTC. Amino acids: CRGASYNEQFF. The gene calls are TRBV7-7 and TRBJ2-1; D possibly corresponds to TRBD2 (6 bases). The CDR3 is made up of 11 amino acids. In germline, CDR1 is SSHAT, CDR2 FNYEAQ (reference sequence).

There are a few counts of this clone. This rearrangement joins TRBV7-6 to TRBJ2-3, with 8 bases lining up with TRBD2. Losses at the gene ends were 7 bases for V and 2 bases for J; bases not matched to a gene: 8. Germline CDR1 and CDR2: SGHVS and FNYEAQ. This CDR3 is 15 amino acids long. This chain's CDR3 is CASNSPAGDTDTQYF. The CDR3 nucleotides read TGTGCCAGCAACTCCCCAGCGGGAGACACAGATACGCAGTATTTT.

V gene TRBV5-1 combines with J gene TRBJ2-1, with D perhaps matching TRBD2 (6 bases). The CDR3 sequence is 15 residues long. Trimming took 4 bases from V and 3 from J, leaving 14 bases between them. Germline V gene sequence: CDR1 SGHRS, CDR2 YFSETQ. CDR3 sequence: CASSASSEIYNEQFF. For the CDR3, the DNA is TGCGCCAGCAGCGCATCTAGCGAGATCTACAATGAGCAGTTCTTC.

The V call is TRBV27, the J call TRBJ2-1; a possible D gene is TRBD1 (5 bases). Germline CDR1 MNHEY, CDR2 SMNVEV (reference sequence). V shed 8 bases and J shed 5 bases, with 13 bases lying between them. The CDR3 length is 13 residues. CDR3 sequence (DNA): TGTGCCAGCCGGGCAGGGCACGACAATGAGCAGTTCTTC. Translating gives CASRAGHDNEQFF.

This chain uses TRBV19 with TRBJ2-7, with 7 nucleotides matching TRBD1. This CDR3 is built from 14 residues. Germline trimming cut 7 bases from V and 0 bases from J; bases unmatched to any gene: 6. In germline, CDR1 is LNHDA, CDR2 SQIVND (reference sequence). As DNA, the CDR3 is TGTGCCAGTACCGGACAGGCACTCTCCTACGAGCAGTACTTC. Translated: CASTGQALSYEQYF.